This passage covers 10 T cell receptor beta chains from one sample sequenced in a study of blood T cell repertoires in COVID-19. This table comes from immunoSEQ multiplex PCR, and its TCRdb copy is limited to in-frame clones, with some not included. The sample has 200,000 to 300,000 clones; about 87% are singletons. Sequencing was carried out using peripheral blood. The receptors come from a woman between 70 and 85 years old with active or convalescent COVID-19.

This rearrangement joins TRBV2 to TRBJ1-3, with D perhaps TRBD1 (5 bases). V gave up 10 bases and J gave up 4 bases, with 20 bases separating them. This CDR3 is 15 amino acids long. Per the germline V gene, CDR1 is SNHLY and CDR2 is FYNNEI. CDR3: CANSRGDHAGNTIYF. Here the CDR3 DNA reads TGTGCCAACTCGCGGGGGGATCATGCGGGAAACACCATATATTTT.

This chain uses TRBV2 with TRBJ2-7; D is uncertain. Trimming removed 5 bases from V and 3 bases from J, with 8 bases in between. The V gene's germline CDR1 is SNHLY and CDR2 FYNNEI. The CDR3 runs to 12 residues. For the CDR3, the DNA is TGTGCCAGCAGTCAGGTCTTCTACGAGCAGTACTTC. The encoded protein is CASSQVFYEQYF.

The chain has TRBV3-1 (or the pseudogene TRBV3-2) and TRBJ2-1, with 8 bases lining up with TRBD2. V dropped 4 bases and J dropped 2; count of bases not matched to a gene: 4. The CDR3 contains 15 residues. Germline V gene lookup returns CDR1 LGHDT and CDR2 YNNKEL (reference sequence). As DNA, the CDR3 is TGTGCCAGCAGCCCACGGGGGGGCCCCTACAATGAGCAGTTCTTC. Its translation is CASSPRGGPYNEQFF.

V and J are TRBV10-1 and TRBJ2-1; possible D gene TRBD2, 5 bases. There are 13 residues in the CDR3. The ends were cut back, 5 bases at V and 6 bases at J, with 11 bases in the middle. CDR1 is WNHNN, CDR2 SYGVQD, per germline (reference sequence). For the CDR3, the DNA is TGCGCCAGCAGTAAGGGAGTGGGCAATGAGCAGTTCTTC. Translation gives CASSKGVGNEQFF.

This chain links TRBV7-2 with TRBJ2-7, with 12 bases that match TRBD1. This CDR3 has 15 residues. V was clipped by 5 bases and J by 2 bases; unmatched bases: 4. Per the germline V gene, CDR1 is SGHTA and CDR2 is FQGNSA. CDR3 DNA sequence: TGTGCCAGCAGCGAGGGACAGGGGGCACCCTACGAGCAGTACTTC. It specifies CASSEGQGAPYEQYF.

The chain joins TRBV2 to TRBJ2-5; no clear D. CDR3 size: 13 residues. With 9 bases removed from V and 0 bases from J, the gap between germline ends came to 11 bases. The germline gives CDR1 SNHLY, CDR2 FYNNEI. In DNA form, the CDR3 reads TGTGCCAGTCGGCTCGGGTACCAAGAGACCCAGTACTTC. The encoded protein is CASRLGYQETQYF.

The chain uses TRBV10-3 and TRBJ1-4; 9 bases are a match to TRBD1. The CDR3 loop spans 14 amino acids. V trimming: 4 bases; J trimming: 6 bases; junction bases outside the gene matches: 3. Looked up from germline, CDR1 is ENHRY and CDR2 is SYGVKD. Written as DNA, the CDR3 is TGTGCCATCAGTGCCGGGACAGGGTATGAAAAACTGTTTTTT. Amino acid sequence: CAISAGTGYEKLFF.

V is TRBV28 and J is TRBJ1-3; D gene uncertain. Trimming shortened V by 6 bases and J by 0 bases, and 9 bases separated the two germline ends. Germline V gene lookup returns CDR1 MDHEN and CDR2 SYDVKM. The CDR3 covers 14 residues. The CDR3 DNA reads TGTGCCAGCAGGCGGTCACTCTCTGGAAACACCATATATTTT. It translates to CASRRSLSGNTIYF.

This clone was seen only a few times. The V and J genes are TRBV7-9 and TRBJ1-2; 8 nucleotides align to TRBD1. CDR1 is SEHNR, CDR2 FQNEAQ, per germline (reference sequence). The J segment lost 6 bases and the V segment lost 1 base, leaving 10 bases of the junction unmatched. The length of the CDR3 is 16 residues. This CDR3 is CASSLGLDRGSDGYTF. The CDR3 DNA follows: TGTGCCAGCAGCTTAGGACTTGACAGGGGAAGCGATGGCTACACCTTC.

V is TRBV3-1 (or the pseudogene TRBV3-2) and J is TRBJ2-7; D remains unclear. The V end lost 1 base, the J end lost 0 bases, and 10 bases lay between the germline ends. Looked up from germline, CDR1 is LGHDT and CDR2 is YNNKEL (reference sequence). CDR3 length: 15 residues. CDR3 sequence reads: CASSQGLTSSYEQYF. As DNA, the CDR3 is TGTGCCAGCAGCCAAGGACTTACGAGCTCCTACGAGCAGTACTTC.